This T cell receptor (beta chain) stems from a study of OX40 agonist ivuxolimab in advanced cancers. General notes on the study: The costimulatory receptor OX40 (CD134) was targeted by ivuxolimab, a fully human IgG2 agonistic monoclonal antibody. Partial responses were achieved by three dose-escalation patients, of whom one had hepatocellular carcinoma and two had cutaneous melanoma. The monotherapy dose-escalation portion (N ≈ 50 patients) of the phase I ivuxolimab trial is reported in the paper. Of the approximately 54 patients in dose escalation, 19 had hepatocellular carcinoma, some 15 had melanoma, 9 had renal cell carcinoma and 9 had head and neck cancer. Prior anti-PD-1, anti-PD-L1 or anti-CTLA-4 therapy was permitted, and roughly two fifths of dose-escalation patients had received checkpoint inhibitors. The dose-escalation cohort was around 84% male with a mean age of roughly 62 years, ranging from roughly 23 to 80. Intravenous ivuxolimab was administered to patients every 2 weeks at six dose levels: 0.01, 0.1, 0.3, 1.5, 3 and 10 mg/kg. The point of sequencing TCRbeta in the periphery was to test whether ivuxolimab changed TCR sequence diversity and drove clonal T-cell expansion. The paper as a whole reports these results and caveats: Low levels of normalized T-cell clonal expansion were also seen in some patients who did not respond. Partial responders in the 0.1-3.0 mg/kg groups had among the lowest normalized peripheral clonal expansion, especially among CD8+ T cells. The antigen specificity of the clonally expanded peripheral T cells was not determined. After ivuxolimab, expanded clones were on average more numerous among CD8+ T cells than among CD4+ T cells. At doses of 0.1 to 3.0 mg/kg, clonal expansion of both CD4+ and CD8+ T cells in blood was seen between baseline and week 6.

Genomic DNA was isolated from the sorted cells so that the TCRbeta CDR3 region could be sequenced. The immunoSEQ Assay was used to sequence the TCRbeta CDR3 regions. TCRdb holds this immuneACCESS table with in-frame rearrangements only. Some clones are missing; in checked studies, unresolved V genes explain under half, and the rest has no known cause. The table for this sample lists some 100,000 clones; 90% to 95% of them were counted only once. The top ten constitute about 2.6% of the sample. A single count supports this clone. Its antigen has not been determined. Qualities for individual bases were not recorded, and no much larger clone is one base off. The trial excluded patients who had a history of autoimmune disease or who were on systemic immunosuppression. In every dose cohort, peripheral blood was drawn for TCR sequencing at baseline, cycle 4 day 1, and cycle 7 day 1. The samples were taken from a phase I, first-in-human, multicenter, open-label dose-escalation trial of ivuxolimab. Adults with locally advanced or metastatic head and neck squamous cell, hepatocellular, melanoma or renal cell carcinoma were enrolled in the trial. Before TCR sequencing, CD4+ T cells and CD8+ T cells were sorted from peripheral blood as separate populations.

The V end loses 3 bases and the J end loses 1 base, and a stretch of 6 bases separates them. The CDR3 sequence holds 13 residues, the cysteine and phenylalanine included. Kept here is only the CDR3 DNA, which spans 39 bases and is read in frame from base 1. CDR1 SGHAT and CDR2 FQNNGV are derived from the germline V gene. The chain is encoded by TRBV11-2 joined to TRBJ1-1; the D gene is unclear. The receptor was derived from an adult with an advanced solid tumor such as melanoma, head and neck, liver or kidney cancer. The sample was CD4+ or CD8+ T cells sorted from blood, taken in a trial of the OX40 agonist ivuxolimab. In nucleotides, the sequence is TGTGCCAGCAGCTTGGGTTCGAACACTGAAGCTTTCTTT. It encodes CASSLGSNTEAFF.